The rows below give T cell receptor beta chains drawn from one sample of a study of CD8 T cell repertoires and HIV-1 epitope variants. The method was immunoSEQ multiplex PCR; TCRdb's version includes in-frame clones alone and lacks a portion of them. The data hold under 100,000 clones, with around 67% observed a single time. The sequencing input was uncultured baseline CD8+ T cells from peripheral blood mononuclear cells (PBMCs). The receptors originated from a male donor with HIV. CDR3s include the opening cysteine and the closing phenylalanine or tryptophan.

v_call cdr3_aa
TRBV18 CASRSGTGVSYEQYF
TRBV10-3 CAIGGSVETQYF
TRBV6-5 CASRADRGGYGYTF
TRBV29-1 CSLTRGAGDEQFF
TRBV7-9 CASSFLAGGSNEQFF
TRBV5-1 CASSLGRGYEKLFF
TRBV7-2 CASSLVGASDEQYF
TRBV7-9 CASSSTIQGDTQYF
TRBV4-1 CASSQPGTGYYGYTF
TRBV10-3 CAISGDTLAKNIQYF
TRBV30 CAWGIGRAKNIQYF
TRBV9 CASSDTALGGPDTQYF
TRBV23-1 CASSQSSWDRNYGYTF
TRBV9 CASSQLAGESDTQYF
TRBV25-1 CASRGNNYEQYF
TRBV7-2 CASSLGFSGANVLTF
TRBV5-1 CASSESVANTGELFF
TRBV27 CASRRGSRSSYEQYF
TRBV6-5 CASRGQGARNEQFF
TRBV27 CASSPTTSGYSYNEQFF
TRBV27 CASSFKGRDQPQHF
TRBV9 CASSVEAGGTYEQYF
TRBV28 CASSKAGGRQPQHF
TRBV6-6 CASSYPRGMDSPLHF
TRBV7-9 CASSSEDRDNEKLFF
TRBV29-1 CSGSVGQNTNEKLFF
TRBV29-1 CSVDSGTAGSPLHF
TRBV28 CASNRGREGPQHF
TRBV28 CASSLPGGHQPQHF
TRBV7-8 CASSLRQGAREQYF
TRBV5-6 CASNPGQGYNEQFF
TRBV28 CASSWTAADTQYF
TRBV19 CASSKAREQYF
TRBV28 CASSLSDLTNEKLFF
TRBV7-2 CASSPNRNQPQHF
TRBV5-1 CASSLYAASYEQYF
TRBV5-6 CASSSGINTEAFF
TRBV7-2 CASSGLAGNEQYF
TRBV18 CASSSRDTLYGYTF
TRBV19 CASTQQGQEQYF